This TCR beta chain derives from a study of cytomegalovirus exposure and HLA in healthy donors. Study-level findings and limits: Later, an analysis showed that TCR beta chains associated with HLA were more clonally expanded than others that were equally common. In a later analysis, donors in an Asian-associated ancestry cluster reportedly had fewer N-insertions in productive TCRs than the cohort mean. By a later analysis, the bulk of CMV-associated TCR beta chains appeared HLA-restricted.

Donors had nominal health at sampling but likely had unrecorded immune exposures. This clone turned up a few times. Its antigen is unidentified. 13 Jbeta primers and 60 Vbeta primers were used for the PCR. Here immunoSEQ multiplex PCR was the method, and the copy in TCRdb shows in-frame clones only, minus some. The data hold roughly 100,000 clones, with around 85% observed a single time. The germline V gene has CDR1 SGHRS and CDR2 YFSETQ. V was cut by 4 bases and J by 3 bases, with 14 bases left in between. The CDR3 is 14 amino acids. The chain recombines TRBV5-1 with TRBJ2-7; D is possibly TRBD2 (6 bases). Material: PBMCs. The clonotype originates from a man aged 25 to 40 in good health and CMV-seropositive. The CDR3 nucleotides are TGCGCCAGCAGCCGGGGCGGGGCCTACTACGAGCAGTACTTC. Translating it yields CASSRGGAYYEQYF.